This T cell receptor beta chain was observed in a study of T-cell memory formation after mild COVID-19. Study-level points and caveats: The finding that pre-infection memory included some responding clones suggested that cross-reactive memory joined.

V lost 2 bases and J lost 4; bases outside the gene matches: 1. The CDR3 sequence is 13 residues long. Per the germline V gene, CDR1 is MGHRA and CDR2 is YSYEKL. This clonotype has ten or more counts. Antigen: not known. MiXCR was run by TCRdb on the 5' RACE reads, yielding one entry per CDR3 protein. This sample has some 65,000 distinct CDR3 sequences, with over 15% found just once. The chain has TRBV4-1 and TRBJ2-7, with 8 bases that match TRBD1. Sequenced material: PBMCs or a T cell subset sorted from them (not recorded which). This clonotype was obtained from an adult woman who had mild COVID-19 (a few samples of this study predate the infection). Cell type and time point are not known. This CDR3 is CASSQWDRYEQYF. The CDR3 DNA follows: TGCGCCAGCAGCCAATGGGACAGGTACGAGCAGTACTTC.